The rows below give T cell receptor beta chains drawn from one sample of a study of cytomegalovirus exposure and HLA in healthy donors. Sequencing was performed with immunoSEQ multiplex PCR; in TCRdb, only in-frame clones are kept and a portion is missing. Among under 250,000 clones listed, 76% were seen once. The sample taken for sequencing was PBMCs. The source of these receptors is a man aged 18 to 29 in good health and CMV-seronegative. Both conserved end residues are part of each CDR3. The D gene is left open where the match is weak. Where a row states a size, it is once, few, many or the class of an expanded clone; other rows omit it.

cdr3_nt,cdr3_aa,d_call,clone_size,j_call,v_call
TGTGCCAGCAGTGTCTTAGGAACTATGAACACTGAAGCTTTCTTT,CASSVLGTMNTEAFF,NA,NA,TRBJ1-1,TRBV28
TGTGCCAGCAGTGAGTGGACACCTTACGAGCAGTACTTC,CASSEWTPYEQYF,NA,once,TRBJ2-7,TRBV2
TGCGCCAGCAGCCCCTTAACTAGCGGGAGTACAGATACGCAGTATTTT,CASSPLTSGSTDTQYF,TRBD2,NA,TRBJ2-3,TRBV5-1
TGTGCCAGCAGTCCTAAGCGGACAGTTAACTATGGCTACACCTTC,CASSPKRTVNYGYTF,NA,few,TRBJ1-2,TRBV2
TGTGCCAGTAGTATCCCACAGGAGATGAATAGCAATCAGCCCCAGCATTTT,CASSIPQEMNSNQPQHF,NA,few,TRBJ1-5,TRBV19
TGTGCCAGCAGCTTAAAGGGACTAGCTTCTACGAATGAGCAGTTCTTC,CASSLKGLASTNEQFF,TRBD2,NA,TRBJ2-1,TRBV7-2
TGCGCCAGCAGACTCGACAGGGTTGGGGGAGAGACCCAGTACTTC,CASRLDRVGGETQYF,TRBD1,NA,TRBJ2-5,TRBV5-1
TGCGCCAGCAGCGAGGTCATGAACACTGAAGCTTTCTTT,CASSEVMNTEAFF,NA,NA,TRBJ1-1,TRBV10-2
TGTGCCAGCAGGAACTCGGGGACAGGGAGCAATCAGCCCCAGCATTTT,CASRNSGTGSNQPQHF,TRBD1,NA,TRBJ1-5,TRBV28
TGCAGTGCTAGATATTATTACGAGCAGTACTTC,CSARYYYEQYF,NA,NA,TRBJ2-7,TRBV20-1
TGTGCCAGCAGTTTGGGACACTCCTACGAGCAGTACTTC,CASSLGHSYEQYF,NA,once,TRBJ2-7,TRBV28
TGCAGCGTTGAGGGAGGGTCAGATACGCAGTATTTT,CSVEGGSDTQYF,TRBD2,NA,TRBJ2-3,TRBV29-1
TGTGCCAGCAGCTTATTTTTGACAGGGAAAGAGACCCAGTACTTC,CASSLFLTGKETQYF,TRBD1,NA,TRBJ2-5,TRBV11-2